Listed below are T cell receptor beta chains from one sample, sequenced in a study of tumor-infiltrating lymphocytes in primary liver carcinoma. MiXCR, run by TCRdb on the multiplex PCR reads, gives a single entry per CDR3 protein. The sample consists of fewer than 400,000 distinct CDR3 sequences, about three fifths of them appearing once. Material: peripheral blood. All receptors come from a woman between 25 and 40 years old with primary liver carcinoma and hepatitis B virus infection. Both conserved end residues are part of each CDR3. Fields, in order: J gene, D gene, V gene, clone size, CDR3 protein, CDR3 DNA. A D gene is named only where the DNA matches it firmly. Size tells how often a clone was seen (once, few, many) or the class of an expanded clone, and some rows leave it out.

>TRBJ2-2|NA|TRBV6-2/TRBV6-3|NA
CGSSPHWVAGELFF
TGTGGCAGCAGCCCTCATTGGGTCGCCGGGGAGCTGTTTTTT
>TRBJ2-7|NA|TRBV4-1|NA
CTSSQEYQRSDGYEQYF
TGCACCAGCAGCCAAGAATACCAAAGGTCCGACGGATACGAGCAGTACTTC
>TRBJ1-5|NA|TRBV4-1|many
CASSQDRSQGSNQPQHF
TGCGCCAGCAGCCAAGATCGATCTCAGGGAAGCAATCAGCCCCAGCATTTT
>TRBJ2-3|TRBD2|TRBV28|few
CASRRSGGTDTQYF
TGTGCCAGCAGGCGTAGCGGGGGCACAGATACGCAGTATTTT
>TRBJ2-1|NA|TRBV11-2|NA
CASSYFSMGDGEQFF
TGTGCCAGCAGTTACTTTAGTATGGGAGACGGGGAACAGTTCTTC
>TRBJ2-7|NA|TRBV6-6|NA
CASSYSNGQYF
TGTGCCAGCAGTTACAGTAATGGGCAGTACTTC
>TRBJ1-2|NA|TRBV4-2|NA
CASSRERAGGYTF
TGTGCCAGCAGCCGCGAGAGGGCCGGAGGCTACACCTTC
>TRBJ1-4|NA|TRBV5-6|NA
CVISSLGVGATNEKLFF
TGTGTCATCAGCTCACTAGGAGTGGGAGCAACTAATGAAAAACTGTTTTTT
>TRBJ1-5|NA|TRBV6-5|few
CASSSMNQPQHF
TGTGCCAGCAGTTCGATGAATCAGCCCCAGCATTTT
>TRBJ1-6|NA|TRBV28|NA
CGSTDTRSPLHF
TGTGGCAGCACCGATACACGATCACCCCTCCACTTT
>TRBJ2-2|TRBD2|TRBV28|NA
CASSPLAGGNTGELSF
TGTGCTAGCAGTCCCTTAGCGGGAGGGAACACCGGGGAGCTGTCTTTT
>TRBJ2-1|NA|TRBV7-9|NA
CASSPAATQFF
TGTGCCAGCAGCCCGGCGGCGACCCAGTTCTTC
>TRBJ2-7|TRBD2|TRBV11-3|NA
CASSSRTSGRASEQYF
TGTGCCAGCAGCTCCAGGACTAGCGGGAGGGCTTCCGAGCAGTACTTC
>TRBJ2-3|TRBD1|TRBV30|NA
CAGFRQGKNTDTQYF
TGTGCCGGGTTTCGACAGGGCAAAAACACAGATACGCAGTATTTT
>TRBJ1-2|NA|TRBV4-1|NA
CASSQDTTIYGYTF
TGCGCCAGCAGCCAAGATACAACAATCTATGGCTACACCTTC
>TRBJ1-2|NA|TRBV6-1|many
CASSEGRGKNHGYTF
TGTGCCAGCAGTGAAGGAAGAGGGAAGAACCATGGCTACACCTTC
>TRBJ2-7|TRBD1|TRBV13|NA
CASRQGGWGEQCF
TGTGCTAGCAGACAGGGGGGTTGGGGAGAGCAGTGCTTC
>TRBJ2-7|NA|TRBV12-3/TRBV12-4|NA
CASSLGLPHERYF
TGTGCCAGCAGTTTAGGACTTCCCCACGAGCGGTACTTC
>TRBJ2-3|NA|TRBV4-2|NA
CASSQALLATSTDTQYF
TGTGCCAGCAGCCAAGCCCTTCTAGCGACTAGCACAGATACGCAGTATTTT
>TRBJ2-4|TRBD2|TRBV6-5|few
CASSSPRGGGLKNIQYF
TGTGCCAGCAGCTCCCCGCGGGGCGGGGGACTCAAAAACATTCAGTACTTC
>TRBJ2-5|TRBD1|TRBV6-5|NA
CASSYPDRGAETQYF
TGTGCCAGCAGTTACCCGGACAGGGGGGCTGAGACCCAGTACTTC
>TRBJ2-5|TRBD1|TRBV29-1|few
CSAPSRDRAQGTQYF
TGCAGCGCCCCGAGCAGGGACAGGGCTCAAGGGACCCAGTACTTC
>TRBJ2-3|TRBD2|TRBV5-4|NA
CASSTIAGGFFNTQYF
TGTGCCAGCAGCACAATAGCGGGAGGTTTTTTCAATACGCAGTATTTT
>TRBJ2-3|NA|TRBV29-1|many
CSVEEGGAGTMRTQYF
TGCAGCGTTGAAGAAGGGGGGGCAGGTACGATGCGTACGCAGTATTTT
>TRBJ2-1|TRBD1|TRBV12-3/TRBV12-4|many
CASSPETGGLNEQFF
TGTGCCAGCAGCCCGGAGACAGGGGGACTAAATGAGCAGTTCTTC
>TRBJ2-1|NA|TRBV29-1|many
CSTPLGGLEQFF
TGCAGCACCCCCTTGGGGGGCCTTGAGCAGTTCTTC
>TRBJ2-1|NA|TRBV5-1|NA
CASSFAVDEQFF
TGCGCCAGCAGCTTTGCGGTCGATGAGCAGTTCTTC
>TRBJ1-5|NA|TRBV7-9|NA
CASSLGGVVQPQHF
TGTGCCAGCAGCTTGGGGGGAGTGGTGCAGCCCCAGCATTTT
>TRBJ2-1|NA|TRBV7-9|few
CASSSLGYEGQFF
TGTGCCAGCAGCTCTCTGGGGTACGAGGGGCAGTTCTTC
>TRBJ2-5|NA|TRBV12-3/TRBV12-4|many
CASGGETQYF
TGTGCCAGCGGAGGGGAGACCCAGTACTTC
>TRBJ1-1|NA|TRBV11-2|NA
CASSLEWGAGRGTEAFF
TGTGCCAGCAGCTTAGAATGGGGGGCAGGGCGGGGGACTGAAGCTTTCTTT
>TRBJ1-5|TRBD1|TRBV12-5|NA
CASGFGQGAVQPQHF
TGTGCTAGTGGTTTTGGACAGGGGGCTGTTCAGCCCCAGCATTTT
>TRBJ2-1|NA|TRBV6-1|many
CASSERPVRNEQFF
TGTGCCAGCAGTGAAAGACCAGTACGAAATGAGCAGTTCTTC
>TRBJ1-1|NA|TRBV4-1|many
CASSQGRMNTEAFF
TGCGCCAGCAGCCAAGGCCGGATGAACACTGAAGCTTTCTTT
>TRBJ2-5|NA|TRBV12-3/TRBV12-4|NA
CASTKGQGLPGGQYF
TGTGCCAGCACCAAGGGGCAGGGGCTCCCGGGCGGCCAGTACTTC
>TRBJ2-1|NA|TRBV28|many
CASRQEGRGRNEQFF
TGTGCCAGCAGACAAGAGGGCCGGGGGAGGAATGAGCAGTTCTTC
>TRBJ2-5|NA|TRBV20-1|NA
CSVPLGSQETQYF
TGCAGTGTTCCTCTTGGGAGCCAAGAGACCCAGTACTTC
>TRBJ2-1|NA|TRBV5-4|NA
CASSLRLFSYHEQFF
TGTGCCAGCAGCTTGCGACTATTCTCCTACCATGAGCAGTTCTTC
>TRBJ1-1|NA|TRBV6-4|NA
CASSDSGTVGAFF
TGTGCCAGCAGTGATTCCGGGACCGTCGGAGCTTTCTTT
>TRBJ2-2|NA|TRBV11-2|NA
CASSLDVDTLSGEPFF
TGTGCCAGCAGCTTAGACGTAGACACTTTATCCGGGGAGCCGTTTTTT
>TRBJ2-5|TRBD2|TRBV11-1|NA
CASTLTGLAGETQYF
TGTGCCAGCACCCTCACGGGACTAGCGGGAGAGACCCAGTACTTC
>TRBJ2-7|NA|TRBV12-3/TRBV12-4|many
CASSLGDSRYEQYF
TGTGCCAGCAGTTTAGGAGACAGCCGCTACGAGCAGTACTTC
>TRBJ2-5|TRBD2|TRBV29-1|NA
CSGGLTGGVKETQYF
TGCAGCGGTGGACTAACGGGAGGGGTGAAAGAGACCCAGTACTTC
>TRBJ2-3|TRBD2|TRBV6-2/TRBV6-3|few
CASSYSFLAGVGGTLDTQYF
TGTGCCAGCAGTTACTCTTTCTTAGCGGGAGTCGGGGGAACTTTAGATACGCAGTATTTT
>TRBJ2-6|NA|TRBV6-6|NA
CASRETAAGGGANVLTF
TGTGCCAGCAGGGAAACGGCGGCGGGCGGCGGGGCCAACGTCCTGACTTTC
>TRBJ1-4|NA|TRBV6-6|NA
CASLSVNEKLFF
TGTGCCAGCTTATCGGTTAATGAAAAACTGTTTTTT
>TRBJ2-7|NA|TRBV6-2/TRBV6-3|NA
CASSYSLRRLGQYF
TGTGCCAGCAGTTACTCGTTGAGGCGGCTCGGGCAGTACTTC
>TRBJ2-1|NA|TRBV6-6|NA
CARIVYNEQFF
TGTGCCAGGATAGTATACAATGAGCAGTTCTTC
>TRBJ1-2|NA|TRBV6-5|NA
CASRLTGTSFVGYTF
TGTGCCAGCAGGTTAACCGGGACCTCGTTTGTTGGCTACACCTTC
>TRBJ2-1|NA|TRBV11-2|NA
CASRVTADPNYNEKFF
TGTGCCAGCAGAGTTACCGCCGACCCAAACTACAATGAGAAGTTCTTC
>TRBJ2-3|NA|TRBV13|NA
CASSGGEKGTDTHYF
TGTGCCAGCAGCGGGGGGGAGAAGGGGACAGATACGCACTATTTT
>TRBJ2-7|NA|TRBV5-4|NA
CASSSQGTSEHEQYF
TGTGCCAGCAGCTCCCAGGGGACCAGCGAACACGAGCAGTACTTC
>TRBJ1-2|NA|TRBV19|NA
CASRPRNYGYTF
TGTGCCAGCCGCCCCCGAAACTATGGCTACACCTTC